The rows below give T cell receptor beta chains drawn from one sample of a study of blood T cell repertoires in COVID-19. This table comes from immunoSEQ multiplex PCR, and its TCRdb copy is limited to in-frame clones, with some not included. The data contain some 270,000 clones, 70% to 90% of them seen just once; the ten biggest clones take up roughly 4%. The sample consisted of PBMCs or T cells enriched from blood (not recorded which). The origin of the receptors is a woman in her twenties or thirties who had recovered from COVID-19. Each CDR3 is given with its conserved first and last residue. Each record gives: CDR3 length, J gene, V gene, D gene, clone size, CDR3 DNA, CDR3 protein. The D gene is left open where the match is weak. Rows may omit the clone size; those that give it use once, few, many or a size class.

len: 14; j_gene: TRBJ2-7; v_gene: TRBV7-8; d_gene: .; abundance: .; CDR3nt: TGTGCCAGCAGGTCTTTGTTGGGAGGCAACGAGCAGTACTTC; CDR3aa: CASRSLLGGNEQYF
len: 13; j_gene: TRBJ2-1; v_gene: TRBV10-3; d_gene: TRBD1; abundance: .; CDR3nt: TGTGCCACCACGGGACAGGGGTCCAATGAGCAGTTCTTC; CDR3aa: CATTGQGSNEQFF
len: 15; j_gene: TRBJ2-7; v_gene: TRBV19; d_gene: TRBD1; abundance: few; CDR3nt: TGTGCCAGTAGTACCTCGGGACAGGGTACCTACGAGCAGTACTTC; CDR3aa: CASSTSGQGTYEQYF
len: 15; j_gene: TRBJ2-5; v_gene: TRBV19; d_gene: .; abundance: .; CDR3nt: TGTGCCAGTAGTATCGTCCCGGGATCCCAAGAGACCCAGTACTTC; CDR3aa: CASSIVPGSQETQYF
len: 14; j_gene: TRBJ1-1; v_gene: TRBV7-3; d_gene: TRBD1; abundance: .; CDR3nt: TGTGCCAGCAGCCCCGGACAGGGGAACACTGAAGCTTTCTTT; CDR3aa: CASSPGQGNTEAFF
len: 17; j_gene: TRBJ1-3; v_gene: TRBV4-1; d_gene: TRBD1; abundance: few; CDR3nt: TGCGCCAGCAGCCGGGAAAGACAGGGAGTGTCTGGAAACACCATATATTTT; CDR3aa: CASSRERQGVSGNTIYF
len: 16; j_gene: TRBJ2-2; v_gene: TRBV3-1/TRBV3-2; d_gene: TRBD2; abundance: .; CDR3nt: TGTGCCAGCAGCCAAGGTGGTAGCGGGAGGAGCGGGGAGCTGTTTTTT; CDR3aa: CASSQGGSGRSGELFF
len: 16; j_gene: TRBJ2-5; v_gene: TRBV7-2; d_gene: TRBD2; abundance: once; CDR3nt: TGTGCCAGCAGCTTAGGACCGGGGGGAGAAGGAGAGACCCAGTACTTC; CDR3aa: CASSLGPGGEGETQYF
len: 19; j_gene: TRBJ2-1; v_gene: TRBV11-2; d_gene: TRBD2; abundance: .; CDR3nt: TGTGCCAGCAGCAGACTCATGAGCGGGAGGCCGAGCTCCTACAATGAGCAGTTCTTC; CDR3aa: CASSRLMSGRPSSYNEQFF
len: 12; j_gene: TRBJ1-2; v_gene: TRBV30; d_gene: .; abundance: few; CDR3nt: TGTGCCTGGAGTGTACGAGGGAAGGGCTACACCTTC; CDR3aa: CAWSVRGKGYTF
len: 14; j_gene: TRBJ2-1; v_gene: TRBV28; d_gene: TRBD2; abundance: .; CDR3nt: TGTGCCAGCAGCCTACTAGGGACTAACGGTGAGCAGTTCTTC; CDR3aa: CASSLLGTNGEQFF
len: 13; j_gene: TRBJ1-5; v_gene: TRBV2; d_gene: .; abundance: .; CDR3nt: TGTGCCAGCAGATGGACAGATAATCAGCCCCAGCATTTT; CDR3aa: CASRWTDNQPQHF
len: 17; j_gene: TRBJ1-5; v_gene: TRBV7-8; d_gene: TRBD1; abundance: once; CDR3nt: TGTGCCAGCAGCTTAGAAGGGACAGGGGCCTCCAATCAGCCCCAGCATTTT; CDR3aa: CASSLEGTGASNQPQHF
len: 16; j_gene: TRBJ2-1; v_gene: TRBV3-1/TRBV3-2; d_gene: TRBD1; abundance: .; CDR3nt: TGTGCCAGCAGCCCATCGGACAGGGGAGGGTTGGCTGAGCAGTTCTTC; CDR3aa: CASSPSDRGGLAEQFF
len: 16; j_gene: TRBJ1-2; v_gene: TRBV6-1; d_gene: TRBD1; abundance: .; CDR3nt: TGTGCCAGCAGTGGGGACAGGACCACCTACTCCTATGGCTACACCTTC; CDR3aa: CASSGDRTTYSYGYTF
len: 18; j_gene: TRBJ2-3; v_gene: TRBV11-2; d_gene: .; abundance: .; CDR3nt: TGTGCCAGCAGCTTAGGGAAGGGGCGGGGAGCTCCCACAGATACGCAGTATTTT; CDR3aa: CASSLGKGRGAPTDTQYF
len: 16; j_gene: TRBJ2-1; v_gene: TRBV3-1/TRBV3-2; d_gene: TRBD2; abundance: .; CDR3nt: TGTGCCAGCAGCCAAGATTGGGGCGGGAGTTTTGTTGAGCAGTTCTTC; CDR3aa: CASSQDWGGSFVEQFF